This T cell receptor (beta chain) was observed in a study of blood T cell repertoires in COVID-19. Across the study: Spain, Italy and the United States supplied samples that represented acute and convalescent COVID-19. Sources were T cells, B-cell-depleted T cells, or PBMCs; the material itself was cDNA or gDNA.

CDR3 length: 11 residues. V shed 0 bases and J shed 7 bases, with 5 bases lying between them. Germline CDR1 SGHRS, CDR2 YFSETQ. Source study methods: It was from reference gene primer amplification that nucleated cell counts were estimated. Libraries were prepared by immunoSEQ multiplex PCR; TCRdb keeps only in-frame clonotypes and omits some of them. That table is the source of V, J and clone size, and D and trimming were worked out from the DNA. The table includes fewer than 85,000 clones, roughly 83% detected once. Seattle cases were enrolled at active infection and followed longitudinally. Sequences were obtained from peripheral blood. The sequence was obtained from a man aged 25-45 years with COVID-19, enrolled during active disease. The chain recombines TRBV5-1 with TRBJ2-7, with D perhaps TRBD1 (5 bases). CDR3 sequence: CASSLDREQYF. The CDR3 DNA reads TGCGCCAGCAGCTTGGACAGGGAGCAGTACTTC.